In this sample, the clone carrying this T cell receptor beta chain turned up many times. Regarding time point: sample taken at primary tumor resection. Sequencing was performed on whole RNA extracted from tumor and nontumor lung tissue, or from frozen PBMC, and the material was left unsorted. The data originate from a study of spatial heterogeneity in lung cancer. The V segment lost 2 bases and the J segment 6 bases; nucleotides outside the gene matches: 2. The CDR3 sequence is 13 residues long. Germline-derived CDR1 and CDR2 are SGHRS and YFSETQ. Every molecule of TCR cDNA had its own unique molecular identifier. Each CDR3 protein is one row after TCRdb ran MiXCR on the 5' RACE reads. Seen here are more than 2,500 distinct CDR3 sequences, 25% to 40% observed once, and the top ten hold 55% to 80%.

The specimen was PBMCs, collected at surgery. The TCR was taken from a male donor with early-stage non-small cell lung cancer. J is TRBJ2-1 and V is TRBV5-1, with TRBD1 matching 7 bases. The CDR3 region is CASSLGTVNEQFF. The CDR3 nucleotides read TGCGCCAGCAGCTTAGGGACAGTCAATGAGCAGTTCTTC.